This TCR beta chain was found in a study of T cell changes during pregnancy in multiple sclerosis. Method: immunoSEQ multiplex PCR; TCRdb's copy keeps in-frame clones and lacks some. The table includes 70,000 to 95,000 clones, 93% detected once. The junction had 16 bases not matched to a gene; V was cut back by 1 base and J by 6 bases. Germline V gives CDR1 GTSNPN, CDR2 SVGIG (reference sequence). The CDR3 has 19 amino acids. Sequences were derived from peripheral blood, sampled in the second trimester of pregnancy. V usage is TRBV30 and J usage is TRBJ2-3; 13 bases align to TRBD2. The receptor comes from a female donor in good health, enrolled as a control in a pregnancy study. CDR3 region: CAWSGPTSGGAASRDTQYF. The DNA for the CDR3 is TGTGCCTGGAGTGGCCCCACTAGCGGGGGGGCAGCTTCCCGGGATACGCAGTATTTT. Full variable domain (outside the CDR3, taken from reference TRBV30 and TRBJ2-3): SQTIHQWPATLVQPVGSPLSLECTVEGTSNPNLYWYRQAAGRGLQLLFYSVGIGQISSEVPQNLSASRPQDRQFILSSKKLLLSDSGFYLCAWSGPTSGGAASRDTQYFGPGTRLTVL.